The rows below give T cell receptor beta chains drawn from one sample of a study of human T cells and chemical hapten exposure. TCRdb processed the RACE reads anew with MiXCR; each CDR3 protein has one entry. The data show about 84,000 distinct CDR3 sequences, roughly a tenth seen once. The sequencing used whole blood, collected in connection with sensitization to the hapten diphenylcyclopropenone (DPC). These receptors all stem from a woman aged 45-65 years with alopecia areata. Some clones in this sample may be carry-over from other donors' samples. Both conserved end residues are part of each CDR3. Fields, in order: D gene, clone size, V gene, J gene, CDR3 DNA, CDR3 protein. D genes are given only for firm matches. Size is omitted from some rows. Given values are once, few, many or a class for expanded clones.

d_gene: NA
abundance: many
v_gene: TRBV27
j_gene: TRBJ1-2
CDR3nt: TGTGCCAGCAGTTTAGGGGGCGGCTATGGCTACACCTTC
CDR3aa: CASSLGGGYGYTF

d_gene: TRBD2
abundance: many
v_gene: TRBV7-9
j_gene: TRBJ2-7
CDR3nt: TGTGCCAGCAGTACAGCGGGATCCATCCCCGAGCAGTACTTC
CDR3aa: CASSTAGSIPEQYF

d_gene: NA
abundance: many
v_gene: TRBV6-1
j_gene: TRBJ2-6
CDR3nt: TGTGCCAGCAGCCTCACAAGGGCCCCTTCTGGGGCCAACGTCCTGACTTTC
CDR3aa: CASSLTRAPSGANVLTF

d_gene: NA
abundance: many
v_gene: TRBV7-2
j_gene: TRBJ2-5
CDR3nt: TGTGCCAGCAGCTCAACGCTCGCGAGCAGCCTTCAAGAGACCCAGTACTTC
CDR3aa: CASSSTLASSLQETQYF

d_gene: NA
abundance: few
v_gene: TRBV28
j_gene: TRBJ1-1
CDR3nt: TGTGCCAGCAGTTTAATGAGGGGTAACACTGAAGCTTTCTTT
CDR3aa: CASSLMRGNTEAFF

d_gene: NA
abundance: many
v_gene: TRBV4-3
j_gene: TRBJ2-1
CDR3nt: TGCGCCAGCAGCCAAGGAAAGGGACGGCACAATGAGCAGTTCTTC
CDR3aa: CASSQGKGRHNEQFF

d_gene: NA
abundance: many
v_gene: TRBV28
j_gene: TRBJ1-1
CDR3nt: TGTGCCAGCAGTTTATCAGGGGAGGTTCGCGACACTGAAGCTTTCTTT
CDR3aa: CASSLSGEVRDTEAFF

d_gene: TRBD1
abundance: NA
v_gene: TRBV28
j_gene: TRBJ2-4
CDR3nt: TGTGCCAGCAAACGGTTCGGGGGACAGGGGGCGCAAAGCATTCAGTACTTC
CDR3aa: CASKRFGGQGAQSIQYF

d_gene: NA
abundance: many
v_gene: TRBV14
j_gene: TRBJ2-3
CDR3nt: TGTGCCAGCAGCCAAGAACGGGTCACAGATACGCAGTATTTT
CDR3aa: CASSQERVTDTQYF

d_gene: TRBD1
abundance: NA
v_gene: TRBV29-1
j_gene: TRBJ1-1
CDR3nt: TGCAGCGTTGCCGGGACAGAGGCTTTCTTT
CDR3aa: CSVAGTEAFF

d_gene: TRBD1
abundance: few
v_gene: TRBV7-8
j_gene: TRBJ1-6
CDR3nt: TGTGCCAGCAGAGATAGGGAGGGGGCGCATTCACCCCTCCACTTT
CDR3aa: CASRDREGAHSPLHF

d_gene: TRBD2
abundance: many
v_gene: TRBV20-1
j_gene: TRBJ2-2
CDR3nt: TGCAGTGCTAGAGATGCAGGGAGGGGCACCGGGGAGCTGTTTTTT
CDR3aa: CSARDAGRGTGELFF

d_gene: NA
abundance: NA
v_gene: TRBV3-1
j_gene: TRBJ2-7
CDR3nt: TGTGCCAGCAGCCAAGCCGGGACGAGAGCCTACGAGCAGTACTTC
CDR3aa: CASSQAGTRAYEQYF

d_gene: NA
abundance: many
v_gene: TRBV15
j_gene: TRBJ2-7
CDR3nt: TGTGCCACCAGCAGAGATGGTCGTCAGTCCGAGCAGTACTTC
CDR3aa: CATSRDGRQSEQYF

d_gene: TRBD2
abundance: many
v_gene: TRBV29-1
j_gene: TRBJ2-5
CDR3nt: TGCAGCGTTGGGGTAGCGGGAGTTGAGGGAGAGACCCAGTACTTC
CDR3aa: CSVGVAGVEGETQYF

d_gene: TRBD2
abundance: few
v_gene: TRBV15
j_gene: TRBJ2-5
CDR3nt: TGTGCCACCAGCAGGAAGACTAGCGGGGGGACCCAAGAGACCCAGTACTTC
CDR3aa: CATSRKTSGGTQETQYF

d_gene: NA
abundance: many
v_gene: TRBV29-1
j_gene: TRBJ1-1
CDR3nt: TGCAGCGTTGTGCGGGAGCTGGGCACTGAAGCTTTCTTT
CDR3aa: CSVVRELGTEAFF

d_gene: TRBD2
abundance: NA
v_gene: TRBV30
j_gene: TRBJ2-7
CDR3nt: TGTGCCTGGCACCGGGGAGGGAGTGCATCCTACGAGCAGTACTTC
CDR3aa: CAWHRGGSASYEQYF

d_gene: NA
abundance: few
v_gene: TRBV12-5
j_gene: TRBJ2-6
CDR3nt: TGTGCTAGTGCCGTTCCTGGGGCCAACGTCCCGACTTTC
CDR3aa: CASAVPGANVPTF

d_gene: NA
abundance: few
v_gene: TRBV14
j_gene: TRBJ1-1
CDR3nt: TGTGCCAGCAGACGGAATGGGGGCCACACTGAAGCTTTCTTT
CDR3aa: CASRRNGGHTEAFF

d_gene: NA
abundance: many
v_gene: TRBV28
j_gene: TRBJ1-5
CDR3nt: TGTGCCAGCAGTTTGGCCGGTGCATGGCCCCAGCATTTT
CDR3aa: CASSLAGAWPQHF

d_gene: NA
abundance: many
v_gene: TRBV7-8
j_gene: TRBJ1-6
CDR3nt: TGTGCCAGCAGCTTAGACACGGTGTCACCCCTCCACTTT
CDR3aa: CASSLDTVSPLHF

d_gene: NA
abundance: many
v_gene: TRBV29-1
j_gene: TRBJ1-2
CDR3nt: TGCAGCGTTGGCAATAACTATGGCTACACCTTC
CDR3aa: CSVGNNYGYTF

d_gene: TRBD1
abundance: few
v_gene: TRBV28
j_gene: TRBJ1-1
CDR3nt: TGTGCCAGCAAAACAGGGGTTGCTGAAGCTTTCTTT
CDR3aa: CASKTGVAEAFF

d_gene: TRBD1
abundance: many
v_gene: TRBV5-1
j_gene: TRBJ1-5
CDR3nt: TGCGCCAGCAGCTTGGACGGGACAGGGGGTGGTCAGCCCCAGCATTTT
CDR3aa: CASSLDGTGGGQPQHF

d_gene: NA
abundance: many
v_gene: TRBV11-2
j_gene: TRBJ2-7
CDR3nt: TGTGCCAGCAGCTTACCCGGCTATTACGAGCAGTACTTC
CDR3aa: CASSLPGYYEQYF

d_gene: TRBD2
abundance: few
v_gene: TRBV7-2
j_gene: TRBJ2-3
CDR3nt: TGTGCCAGCAGCTTAAGGGTAGCGGGAGAAGTTACGCAGTATTTT
CDR3aa: CASSLRVAGEVTQYF

d_gene: TRBD1
abundance: NA
v_gene: TRBV11-2
j_gene: TRBJ2-5
CDR3nt: TGTGCCAGCAGCTCCCACCTCACCGGGACAGGGGGCGCGACCCAGTACTTC
CDR3aa: CASSSHLTGTGGATQYF

d_gene: NA
abundance: NA
v_gene: TRBV29-1
j_gene: TRBJ2-7
CDR3nt: TGCAGCGTTGAATTGGGGGGCCACTCCTACGAGCAGTACTTC
CDR3aa: CSVELGGHSYEQYF

d_gene: NA
abundance: few
v_gene: TRBV3-1
j_gene: TRBJ2-1
CDR3nt: TGTGCCAGCAGCCAAGCGAGGGGGACCTCTCTCTTCCATGAGCAGTTCTTC
CDR3aa: CASSQARGTSLFHEQFF

d_gene: NA
abundance: many
v_gene: TRBV15
j_gene: TRBJ2-3
CDR3nt: TGTGCCACCAGCAGCAAAAGCACAGATACGCAGTATTTT
CDR3aa: CATSSKSTDTQYF

d_gene: TRBD2
abundance: many
v_gene: TRBV7-2
j_gene: TRBJ2-3
CDR3nt: TGTGCCAGCAGCTTAGATCGACTAGCGGGAGGGCTTGTCACAGATACGCAGTATTTT
CDR3aa: CASSLDRLAGGLVTDTQYF

d_gene: NA
abundance: many
v_gene: TRBV7-9
j_gene: TRBJ2-5
CDR3nt: TGTGCCAGCAGCTCACCTCAAGAGACCCAGTACTTC
CDR3aa: CASSSPQETQYF

d_gene: TRBD1
abundance: few
v_gene: TRBV28
j_gene: TRBJ1-2
CDR3nt: TGTGCCAGCAGTTATTTGGACAGGGTCAACTATGGCTACACCTTC
CDR3aa: CASSYLDRVNYGYTF

d_gene: NA
abundance: many
v_gene: TRBV20-1
j_gene: TRBJ1-4
CDR3nt: TGCAGTGCTTTTCGACAGGTTGCAACTAATGAAAAACTGTTTTTT
CDR3aa: CSAFRQVATNEKLFF

d_gene: TRBD1
abundance: NA
v_gene: TRBV20-1
j_gene: TRBJ1-6
CDR3nt: TGCAGTGCCCTGGACAGGGGGCTTCCCTATAATTCACCCCTCCACTTT
CDR3aa: CSALDRGLPYNSPLHF

d_gene: TRBD2
abundance: many
v_gene: TRBV20-1
j_gene: TRBJ2-3
CDR3nt: TGCAGTGCACAGGATAGCGGGAGGGCCCAAGATACGCAGTATTTT
CDR3aa: CSAQDSGRAQDTQYF

d_gene: TRBD1
abundance: few
v_gene: TRBV7-2
j_gene: TRBJ1-1
CDR3nt: TGTGCCAGCTCCAGGGGGCTTCGGAACACTGAAGCTTTCTTT
CDR3aa: CASSRGLRNTEAFF

d_gene: NA
abundance: many
v_gene: TRBV3-1
j_gene: TRBJ1-1
CDR3nt: TGTGCCAGCAGCCGTGGGGGTGCGAACACTGAAGCTTTCTTT
CDR3aa: CASSRGGANTEAFF

d_gene: NA
abundance: NA
v_gene: TRBV29-1
j_gene: TRBJ2-3
CDR3nt: TGCAGCGTTGAATTTCCAGGCGATACGCAGTATTTT
CDR3aa: CSVEFPGDTQYF

d_gene: NA
abundance: many
v_gene: TRBV11-3
j_gene: TRBJ1-1
CDR3nt: TGTGCCAGCAGCTTAGACAAGAACACTGAAGCTTTCTTT
CDR3aa: CASSLDKNTEAFF

d_gene: TRBD2
abundance: NA
v_gene: TRBV7-2
j_gene: TRBJ2-7
CDR3nt: TGTGCCAGCAGCTTGACTAGCGGGTATTCCTACGAGCAGTACTTC
CDR3aa: CASSLTSGYSYEQYF

d_gene: NA
abundance: few
v_gene: TRBV28
j_gene: TRBJ1-2
CDR3nt: TGTGCCAGCAGGCGGACGACGTCCTATGGCTACACCTTC
CDR3aa: CASRRTTSYGYTF

d_gene: NA
abundance: many
v_gene: TRBV29-1
j_gene: TRBJ1-1
CDR3nt: TGCAGCGTTAAGGCGATCCGGACTGGCACTGAAGCTTTCTTT
CDR3aa: CSVKAIRTGTEAFF

d_gene: NA
abundance: NA
v_gene: TRBV2
j_gene: TRBJ2-6
CDR3nt: TGTGCCAGCAGGGAATCTGGGGCCAACGTCCTGATTTTC
CDR3aa: CASRESGANVLIF

d_gene: NA
abundance: NA
v_gene: TRBV27
j_gene: TRBJ2-2
CDR3nt: TGTGCCAGCAGAAGCAGGTCGGCTGGGGAGCTGTTTTTT
CDR3aa: CASRSRSAGELFF

d_gene: NA
abundance: few
v_gene: TRBV7-6
j_gene: TRBJ2-7
CDR3nt: TGTGCCAGCAGCGCGAGTAGGGGCTACGAGCAGTACTTC
CDR3aa: CASSASRGYEQYF